This T cell receptor beta chain was obtained from a study of cytomegalovirus exposure and HLA in healthy donors. Study results and caveats: Exclusion as indistinguishable affected some V segments, including TRBV6-2 and TRBV6-3.

With respect to this clone: Its antigen is still unknown.

The V segment lost 0 bases and the J segment 8 bases; nucleotides outside the gene matches: 6. This CDR3 spans 15 amino acids. Germline V gene lookup returns CDR1 SGHRS and CDR2 YFSETQ. The PCR used 60 Vbeta and 13 Jbeta primers. Profiling relied on immunoSEQ multiplex PCR, and the TCRdb table lists in-frame clones only, not all of them. This table holds about 160,000 clones, roughly 80% found once. The specimen was PBMCs. This sequence joins TRBV5-1 and TRBJ2-2; 8 nucleotides align to TRBD1. This sequence originates from a man under 40 in good health and CMV-seropositive. The CDR3, as DNA: TGCGCCAGCAGCTTGGATCAGGGGGCGCGAGGGGAGCTGTTTTTT. This sequence encodes CASSLDQGARGELFF. Variable domain in full (rest from reference TRBV5-1 and TRBJ2-2): KAGVTQTPRYLIKTRGQQVTLSCSPISGHRSVSWYQQTPGQGLQFLFEYFSETQRNKGNFPGRFSGRQFSNSRSEMNVSTLELGDSALYLCASSLDQGARGELFFGEGSRLTVL.